This is a list of T cell receptor beta chains from one sample in a study of shared clonotypes between healthy human individuals. Measured with immunoSEQ multiplex PCR; TCRdb has only the in-frame clones, and not every one. The table has about 490,000 clones, 70% to 80% seen once. The sample was PBMCs. The receptors originated from a woman aged 40 to 49 in good health. Some clones in this sample may be carry-over from other donors' samples. Both conserved end residues are part of each CDR3. A D gene is named only where the DNA matches it firmly. Clone sizes are given selectively: once, few, many, or a class where the clone is expanded.

clone_size	v_call	d_call	j_call	cdr3_aa	cdr3_nt
NA	TRBV7-9	NA	TRBJ2-7	CASSLALAGSSYEQYF	TGTGCCAGCAGCTTAGCGCTTGCGGGAAGCTCCTACGAGCAGTACTTC
NA	TRBV5-4	NA	TRBJ2-7	CASSLPSRGLLGEQYF	TGTGCCAGCAGCTTGCCGTCGCGGGGGCTCCTGGGGGAGCAGTACTTC
NA	TRBV7-9	TRBD2	TRBJ2-5	CASSYVSGSETQYF	TGTGCCAGCAGCTACGTTAGCGGGAGTGAGACCCAGTACTTC
NA	TRBV28	NA	TRBJ1-1	CASSSVGGRRNTEAFF	TGTGCCAGCAGTTCCGTCGGGGGGAGGAGGAACACTGAAGCTTTCTTT
NA	TRBV11-3	NA	TRBJ2-3	CASSLVGNTDTQYF	TGTGCCAGCAGCTTAGTAGGGAACACAGATACGCAGTATTTT
NA	TRBV5-1	NA	TRBJ1-1	CASSLGGNTEAFF	TGCGCCAGCAGCCTGGGAGGGAACACTGAAGCTTTCTTT
NA	TRBV28	TRBD1	TRBJ1-4	CASSLVDRVIGKLFF	TGTGCCAGCAGTTTAGTGGACAGGGTGATCGGAAAACTGTTTTTT
NA	TRBV5-1	NA	TRBJ2-1	CASSLAGRSEQFF	TGCGCCAGCAGCTTGGCCGGCCGAAGTGAGCAGTTCTTC
once	TRBV28	TRBD2	TRBJ2-7	CASSLLGLAGVGEQYF	TGTGCCAGCAGTTTACTTGGACTAGCGGGAGTGGGGGAGCAGTACTTC
NA	TRBV30	NA	TRBJ2-7	CAWSPGMGSYEQYF	TGTGCCTGGAGCCCTGGTATGGGCTCCTACGAGCAGTACTTC
NA	TRBV11-2	NA	TRBJ2-2	CASSLRGANTGELFF	TGTGCCAGCAGCTTACGGGGGGCCAACACCGGGGAGCTGTTTTTT
few	TRBV6-4	TRBD1	TRBJ1-1	CASSDSAGTGGEAFF	TGTGCCAGCAGTGACTCCGCCGGGACAGGGGGCGAAGCTTTCTTT
NA	TRBV10-2	TRBD2	TRBJ2-7	CASSDSSGSSYEQYF	TGCGCCAGCAGTGATTCAAGCGGGAGCTCCTACGAGCAGTACTTC
NA	TRBV28	TRBD2	TRBJ2-7	CASSLPGTTTYEQYF	TGTGCCAGCAGTTTACCCGGGACTACGACCTACGAGCAGTACTTC
NA	TRBV18	TRBD1	TRBJ1-1	CASSPLDRGTTEAFF	TGTGCCAGCTCACCCCTCGACAGGGGGACTACTGAAGCTTTCTTT
few	TRBV29-1	NA	TRBJ2-1	CSAVRPDRGFNEQFF	TGCAGCGCAGTTCGTCCGGACAGAGGATTCAATGAGCAGTTCTTC
NA	TRBV7-3	NA	TRBJ2-7	CASSLLGSSYEQYF	TGTGCCAGCAGCTTATTGGGGAGCAGCTACGAGCAGTACTTC
NA	TRBV29-1	NA	TRBJ2-1	CSVRPTGEQFF	TGCAGCGTTAGGCCGACGGGTGAGCAGTTCTTC
NA	TRBV6-6	NA	TRBJ1-5	CASSYSGRVVGRPQHF	TGTGCCAGCAGTTACTCAGGCAGGGTCGTTGGCAGGCCCCAGCATTTT
NA	TRBV28	TRBD1	TRBJ2-7	CASSPGGQGAHEQYF	TGTGCCAGCAGTCCTGGGGGACAGGGGGCCCACGAGCAGTACTTC
NA	TRBV7-2	TRBD2	TRBJ2-2	CASSQGLAGWGELFF	TGTGCCAGCAGCCAAGGGCTAGCGGGATGGGGGGAGCTGTTTTTT
NA	TRBV7-6	TRBD2	TRBJ2-5	CASSLAVAGSGETQYF	TGTGCCAGCAGCTTAGCCGTAGCGGGATCGGGAGAGACCCAGTACTTC
NA	TRBV28	NA	TRBJ2-7	CASSWYGSYEQYF	TGTGCCAGCAGTTGGTACGGGTCCTACGAGCAGTACTTC
NA	TRBV7-2	NA	TRBJ2-1	CASSLGGSYNEQFF	TGTGCCAGCAGCTTAGGTGGGTCCTACAATGAGCAGTTCTTC
NA	TRBV6-6	TRBD2	TRBJ2-5	CASSYSGLAGETQYF	TGTGCCAGCAGTTACTCGGGACTAGCGGGAGAGACCCAGTACTTC
NA	TRBV7-8	NA	TRBJ2-3	CASSLDGSTDTQYF	TGTGCCAGCAGCTTAGATGGGAGCACAGATACGCAGTATTTT
NA	TRBV6-6	TRBD1	TRBJ1-1	CASSKQGAFGNF	TGTGCCAGCAGTAAACAGGGGGCTTTTGGAAATTTT
NA	TRBV19	TRBD2	TRBJ2-1	CASSIGLAGSNEQFF	TGTGCCAGTAGTATAGGACTAGCGGGATCCAATGAGCAGTTCTTC
NA	TRBV11-1	TRBD2	TRBJ2-7	CASSPWTSGNAYEQYF	TGTGCCAGCAGCCCATGGACTAGCGGGAATGCCTACGAGCAGTACTTC
few	TRBV7-8	TRBD1	TRBJ2-2	CASSPRIGTGSNTGELFF	TGTGCCAGCAGCCCCCGAATCGGGACAGGGTCGAACACCGGGGAGCTGTTTTTT
NA	TRBV4-1	NA	TRBJ2-4	CASSRRQAGGNIQYF	TGCGCCAGCAGCCGCCGACAAGCAGGTGGGAACATTCAGTACTTC
NA	TRBV30	NA	TRBJ2-5	CAWRQGIQETQYF	TGTGCCTGGAGGCAAGGGATTCAAGAGACCCAGTACTTC
NA	TRBV30	TRBD2	TRBJ2-5	CAWSVVLAGGETQYF	TGTGCCTGGAGTGTAGTCCTAGCGGGAGGAGAGACCCAGTACTTC
once	TRBV10-1	NA	TRBJ1-3	CASNRTLDSGNTIYF	TGCGCCAGCAACCGGACCCTTGACTCTGGAAACACCATATATTTT
NA	TRBV7-3	TRBD2	TRBJ2-1	CASSPGLAETDEQFF	TGTGCCAGCAGCCCGGGACTAGCGGAGACGGATGAGCAGTTCTTC
few	TRBV20-1	NA	TRBJ2-1	CSAITSSEQFF	TGCAGTGCCATTACTAGCAGTGAGCAGTTCTTC
NA	TRBV5-6	NA	TRBJ2-7	CASSLWLDFSPYEQYF	TGTGCCAGCAGTTTATGGCTAGACTTTAGCCCCTACGAGCAGTACTTC
few	TRBV4-1	NA	TRBJ2-5	CASSQERVWETQYF	TGCGCCAGCAGCCAAGAGAGGGTTTGGGAGACCCAGTACTTC
NA	TRBV2	TRBD1	TRBJ1-1	CASRDRGPEAFF	TGTGCCAGCAGAGACAGGGGGCCTGAAGCTTTCTTT
NA	TRBV27	NA	TRBJ2-7	CASSLRAASHYEQYF	TGTGCCAGCAGTTTACGGGCAGCGAGTCACTACGAGCAGTACTTC
NA	TRBV28	NA	TRBJ1-5	CASRERGNQPQHF	TGTGCCAGCAGGGAGCGCGGCAATCAGCCCCAGCATTTT
NA	TRBV29-1	NA	TRBJ2-3	CASGTQYF	TGCGCCAGCGGCACGCAGTATTTT
many	TRBV15	TRBD1	TRBJ1-3	CATSWARGPGNTIYF	TGTGCCACCAGCTGGGCCAGGGGGCCAGGAAACACCATATATTTT
NA	TRBV18	TRBD1	TRBJ1-1	CASSPPGGLHTEAFF	TGTGCCAGCTCACCTCCAGGGGGGCTTCACACTGAAGCTTTCTTT
few	TRBV30	NA	TRBJ2-3	CAWGGPSSTDTQYF	TGTGCCTGGGGGGGGCCTTCTAGCACAGATACGCAGTATTTT
NA	TRBV10-3	NA	TRBJ2-5	CAISETVGGAETQYF	TGTGCCATCAGTGAAACTGTTGGGGGAGCAGAGACCCAGTACTTC
once	TRBV29-1	NA	TRBJ2-7	CSPSQTGGRYEQYF	TGCAGCCCCAGTCAGACGGGGGGCCGCTACGAGCAGTACTTC
NA	TRBV21-1	NA	TRBJ2-1	CASSKQVPGVGPQSYNEQFF	TGTGCCAGCAGCAAACAAGTGCCTGGTGTGGGACCCCAGTCCTACAATGAGCAGTTCTTC
NA	TRBV14	TRBD2	TRBJ2-5	CASSRLAGQETQYF	TGTGCCAGCAGCCGGCTAGCGGGACAAGAGACCCAGTACTTC
NA	TRBV7-9	TRBD1	TRBJ1-2	CASSFLGTGDGYTF	TGTGCCAGCAGCTTTCTCGGCACAGGGGATGGCTACACCTTC
NA	TRBV5-1	NA	TRBJ2-2	CASSPFTESIELFF	TGCGCCAGCAGTCCATTTACAGAATCCATTGAGCTGTTTTTT
NA	TRBV19	TRBD2	TRBJ2-3	CASMERAGEADTQYF	TGTGCCAGTATGGAGCGAGCGGGAGAGGCAGATACGCAGTATTTT